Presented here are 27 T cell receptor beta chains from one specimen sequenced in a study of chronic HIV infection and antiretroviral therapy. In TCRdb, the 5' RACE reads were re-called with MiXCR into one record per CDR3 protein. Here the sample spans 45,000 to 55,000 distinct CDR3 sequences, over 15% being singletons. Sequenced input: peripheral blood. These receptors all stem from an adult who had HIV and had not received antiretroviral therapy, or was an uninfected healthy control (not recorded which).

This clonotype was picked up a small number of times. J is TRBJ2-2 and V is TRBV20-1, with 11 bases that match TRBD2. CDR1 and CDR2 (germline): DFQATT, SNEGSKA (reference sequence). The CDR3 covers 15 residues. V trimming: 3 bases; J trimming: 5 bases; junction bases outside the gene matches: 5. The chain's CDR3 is CSASVASGGTGELFF. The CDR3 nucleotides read TGCAGTGCTAGCGTGGCTAGCGGGGGGACCGGGGAGCTGTTTTTT.

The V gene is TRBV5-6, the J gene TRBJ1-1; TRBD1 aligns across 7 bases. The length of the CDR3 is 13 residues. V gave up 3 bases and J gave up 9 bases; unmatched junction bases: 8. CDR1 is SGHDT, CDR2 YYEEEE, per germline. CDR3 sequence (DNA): TGTGCCAGCAGCTACGGACAGGCTGTGAAAGCTTTCTTT. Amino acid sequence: CASSYGQAVKAFF.

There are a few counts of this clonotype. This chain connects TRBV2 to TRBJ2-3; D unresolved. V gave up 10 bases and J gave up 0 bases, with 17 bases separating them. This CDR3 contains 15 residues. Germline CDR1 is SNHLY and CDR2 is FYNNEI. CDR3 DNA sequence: TGTGCCACCCTGGAAACTTTATCTAGCACAGATACGCAGTATTTT. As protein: CATLETLSSTDTQYF.

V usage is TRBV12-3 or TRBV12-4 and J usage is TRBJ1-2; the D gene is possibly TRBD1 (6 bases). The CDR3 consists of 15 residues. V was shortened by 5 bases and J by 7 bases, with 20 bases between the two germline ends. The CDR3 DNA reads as TGTGCCAGCAGTACAAACAGGGCCCTGAGGCGTGGCTACACCTTC. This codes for CASSTNRALRRGYTF.

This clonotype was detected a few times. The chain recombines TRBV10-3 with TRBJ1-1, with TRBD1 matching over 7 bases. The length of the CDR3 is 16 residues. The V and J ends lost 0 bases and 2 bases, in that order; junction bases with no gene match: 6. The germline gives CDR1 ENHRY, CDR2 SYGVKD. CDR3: CAISESVTGDNTEAFF. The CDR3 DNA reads TGTGCCATCAGTGAGTCAGTCACAGGGGACAACACTGAAGCTTTCTTT.

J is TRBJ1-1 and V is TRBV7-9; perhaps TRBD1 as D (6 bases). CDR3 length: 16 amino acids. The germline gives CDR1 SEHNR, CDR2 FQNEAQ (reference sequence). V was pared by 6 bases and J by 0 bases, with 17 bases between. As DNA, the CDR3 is TGTGCCAGCAGTTTCAGGGGAATTGGTGTGAACACTGAAGCTTTCTTT. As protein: CASSFRGIGVNTEAFF. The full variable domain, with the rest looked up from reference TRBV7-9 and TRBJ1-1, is DTGVSQNPRHKITKRGQNVTFRCDPISEHNRLYWYRQTLGQGPEFLTYFQNEAQLEKSRLLSDRFSAERPKGSFSTLEIQRTEQGDSAMYLCASSFRGIGVNTEAFFGQGTRLTVV.

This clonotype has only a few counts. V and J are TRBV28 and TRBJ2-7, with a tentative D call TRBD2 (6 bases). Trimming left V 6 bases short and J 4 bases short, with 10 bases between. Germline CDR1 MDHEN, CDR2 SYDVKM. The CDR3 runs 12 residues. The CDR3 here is CASSPGLYEQYF. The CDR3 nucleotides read TGTGCCAGCAGCCCGGGACTGTACGAGCAGTACTTC.

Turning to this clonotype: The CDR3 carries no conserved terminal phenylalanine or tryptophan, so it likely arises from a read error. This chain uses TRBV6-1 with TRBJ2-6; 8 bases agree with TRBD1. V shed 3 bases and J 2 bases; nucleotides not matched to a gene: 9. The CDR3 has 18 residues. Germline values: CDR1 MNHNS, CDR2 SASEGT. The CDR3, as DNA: TGTGCCAGCAGTGAGTTAGGACAGGGCAGCGCTGGGGCCAACGTCCTGACTTCC. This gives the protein CASSELGQGSAGANVLTS.

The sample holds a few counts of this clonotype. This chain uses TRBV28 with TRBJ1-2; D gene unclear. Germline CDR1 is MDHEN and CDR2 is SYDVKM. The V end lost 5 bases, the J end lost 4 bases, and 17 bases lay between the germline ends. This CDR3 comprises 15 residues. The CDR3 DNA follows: TGTGCCAGCAGTGCCAGGATGTTCCGCCCCTATGGCTACACCTTC. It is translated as CASSARMFRPYGYTF.

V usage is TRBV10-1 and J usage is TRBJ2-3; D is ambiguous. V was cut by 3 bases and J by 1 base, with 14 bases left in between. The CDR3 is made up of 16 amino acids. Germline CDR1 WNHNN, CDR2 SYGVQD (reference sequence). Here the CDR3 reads CASSESLPTRTDTQYF. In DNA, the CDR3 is TGCGCCAGCAGTGAATCCCTCCCTACCCGCACAGATACGCAGTATTTT.

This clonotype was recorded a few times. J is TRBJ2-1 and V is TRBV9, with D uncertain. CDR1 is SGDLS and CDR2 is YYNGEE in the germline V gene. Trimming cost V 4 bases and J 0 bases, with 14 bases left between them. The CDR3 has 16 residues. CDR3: CASSPLDPSSYNEQFF. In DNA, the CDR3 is TGTGCCAGCAGCCCTCTGGACCCCAGCTCCTACAATGAGCAGTTCTTC.

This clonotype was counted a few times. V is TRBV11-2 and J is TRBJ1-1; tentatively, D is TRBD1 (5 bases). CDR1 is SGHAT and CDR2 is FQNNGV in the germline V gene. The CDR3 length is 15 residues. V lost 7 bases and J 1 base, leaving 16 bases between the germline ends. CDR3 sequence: CASTLARVGNTEAFF. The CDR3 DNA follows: TGTGCCAGCACCCTCGCCAGGGTAGGGAACACTGAAGCTTTCTTT.

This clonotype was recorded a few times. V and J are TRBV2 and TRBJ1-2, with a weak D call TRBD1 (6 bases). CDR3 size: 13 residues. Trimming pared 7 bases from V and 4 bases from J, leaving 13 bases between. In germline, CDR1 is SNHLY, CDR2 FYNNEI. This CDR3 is CASKRGGGYGYTF. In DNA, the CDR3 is TGTGCCAGCAAGAGGGGGGGTGGCTATGGCTACACCTTC. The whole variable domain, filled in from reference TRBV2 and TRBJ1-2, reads EPEVTQTPSHQVTQMGQEVILRCVPISNHLYFYWYRQILGQKVEFLVSFYNNEISEKSEIFDDQFSVERPDGSNFTLKIRSTKLEDSAMYFCASKRGGGYGYTFGSGTRLTVV.

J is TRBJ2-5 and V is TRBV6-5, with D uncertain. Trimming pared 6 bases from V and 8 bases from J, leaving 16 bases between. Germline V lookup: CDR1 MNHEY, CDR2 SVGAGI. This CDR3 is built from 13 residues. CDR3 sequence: CASRLLGDGTQYF. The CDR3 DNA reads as TGTGCCAGCAGGCTACTGGGTGACGGAACCCAGTACTTC.

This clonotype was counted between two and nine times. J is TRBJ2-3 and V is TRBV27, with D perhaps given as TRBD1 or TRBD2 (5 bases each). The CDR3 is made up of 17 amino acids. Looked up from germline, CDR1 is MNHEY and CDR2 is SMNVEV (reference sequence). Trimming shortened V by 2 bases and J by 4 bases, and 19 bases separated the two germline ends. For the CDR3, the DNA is TGTGCCAGCAGTTTACGAGGGGCCGGCCATCCCGCAGATACGCAGTATTTT. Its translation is CASSLRGAGHPADTQYF.

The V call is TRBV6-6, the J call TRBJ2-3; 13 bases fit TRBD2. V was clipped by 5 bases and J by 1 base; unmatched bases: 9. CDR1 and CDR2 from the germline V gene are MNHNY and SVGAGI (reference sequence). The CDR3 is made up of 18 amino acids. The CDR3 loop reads CASSPRTSGRARTDTQYF. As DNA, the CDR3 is TGTGCCAGCAGTCCGAGAACTAGCGGGAGGGCCCGCACAGATACGCAGTATTTT.

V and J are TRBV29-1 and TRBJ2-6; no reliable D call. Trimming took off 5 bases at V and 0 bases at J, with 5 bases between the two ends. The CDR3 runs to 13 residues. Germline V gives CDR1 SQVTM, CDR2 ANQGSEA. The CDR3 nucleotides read TGCAGCGTTATCCTCTCTGGGGCCAACGTCCTGACTTTC. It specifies CSVILSGANVLTF. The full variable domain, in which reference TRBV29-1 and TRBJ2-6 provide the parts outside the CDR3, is SAVISQKPSRDICQRGTSLTIQCQVDSQVTMMFWYRQQPGQSLTLIATANQGSEATYESGFVIDKFPISRPNLTFSTLTVSNMSPEDSSIYLCSVILSGANVLTFGAGSRLTVL.

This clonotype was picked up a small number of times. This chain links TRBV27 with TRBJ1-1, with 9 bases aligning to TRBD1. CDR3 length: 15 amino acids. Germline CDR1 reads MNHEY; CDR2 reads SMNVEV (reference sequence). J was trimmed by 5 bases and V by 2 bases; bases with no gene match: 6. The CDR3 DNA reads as TGTGCCAGCAGTTTACGGGGACAGGGTGTGACTGAAGCTTTCTTT. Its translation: CASSLRGQGVTEAFF.

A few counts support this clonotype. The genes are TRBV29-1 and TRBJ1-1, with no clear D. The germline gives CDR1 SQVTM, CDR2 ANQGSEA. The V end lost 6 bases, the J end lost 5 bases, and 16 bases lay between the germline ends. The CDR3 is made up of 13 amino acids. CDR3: CSVLIEGRTEAFF. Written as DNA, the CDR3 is TGCAGCGTCCTGATCGAAGGGCGGACTGAAGCTTTCTTT.

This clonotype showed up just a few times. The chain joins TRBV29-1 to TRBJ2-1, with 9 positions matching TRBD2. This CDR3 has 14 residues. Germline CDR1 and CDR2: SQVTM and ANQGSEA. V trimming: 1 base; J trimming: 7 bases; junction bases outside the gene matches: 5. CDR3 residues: CSVEAGLAVNEQFF. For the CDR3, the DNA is TGCAGCGTTGAAGCGGGACTAGCCGTTAATGAGCAGTTCTTC.

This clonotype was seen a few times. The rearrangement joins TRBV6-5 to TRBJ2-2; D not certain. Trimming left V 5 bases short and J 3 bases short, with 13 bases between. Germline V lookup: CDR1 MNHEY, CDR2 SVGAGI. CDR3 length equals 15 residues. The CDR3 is CASSPSRLHTGELFF. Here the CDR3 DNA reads TGTGCCAGCAGTCCCTCTCGACTCCACACCGGGGAGCTGTTTTTT.

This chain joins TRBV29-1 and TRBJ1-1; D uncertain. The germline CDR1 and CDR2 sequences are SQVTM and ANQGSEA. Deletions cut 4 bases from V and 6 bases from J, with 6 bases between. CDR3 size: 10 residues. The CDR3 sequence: CSVAAPEAFF. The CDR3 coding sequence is TGCAGCGTTGCCGCCCCTGAAGCTTTCTTT.

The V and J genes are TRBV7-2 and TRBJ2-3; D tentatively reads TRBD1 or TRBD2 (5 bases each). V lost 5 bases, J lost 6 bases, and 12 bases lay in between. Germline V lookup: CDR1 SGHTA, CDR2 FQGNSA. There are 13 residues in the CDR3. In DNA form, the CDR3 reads TGTGCCAGCAGCAAATACGGGGCGGATACGCAGTATTTT. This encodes CASSKYGADTQYF.

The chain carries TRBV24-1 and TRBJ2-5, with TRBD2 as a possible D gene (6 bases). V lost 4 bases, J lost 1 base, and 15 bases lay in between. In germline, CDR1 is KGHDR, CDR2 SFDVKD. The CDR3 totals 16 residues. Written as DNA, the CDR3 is TGTGCCACCAGTGACCGCCGCCGGGAGTTCCAAGAGACCCAGTACTTC. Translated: CATSDRRREFQETQYF.

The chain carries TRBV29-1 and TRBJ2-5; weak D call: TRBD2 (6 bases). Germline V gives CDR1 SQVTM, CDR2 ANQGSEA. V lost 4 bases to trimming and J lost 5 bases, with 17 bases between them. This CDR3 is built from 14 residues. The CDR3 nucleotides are TGCAGCGTTGTGGGCGGAGGGTTGGAGGAGACCCAGTACTTC. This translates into CSVVGGGLEETQYF.

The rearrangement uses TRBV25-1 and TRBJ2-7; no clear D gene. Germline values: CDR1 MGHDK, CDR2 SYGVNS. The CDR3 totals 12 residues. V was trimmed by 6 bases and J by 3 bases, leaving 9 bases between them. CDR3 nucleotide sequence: TGTGCCAGCAGCTCCGACGGCTACGAGCAGTACTTC. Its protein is CASSSDGYEQYF.

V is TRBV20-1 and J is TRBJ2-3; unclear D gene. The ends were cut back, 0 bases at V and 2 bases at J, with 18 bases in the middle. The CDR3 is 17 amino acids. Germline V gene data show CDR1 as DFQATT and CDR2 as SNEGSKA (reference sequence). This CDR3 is CSARDLWSKQATDTQYF. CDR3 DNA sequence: TGCAGTGCTAGAGACCTTTGGTCCAAACAAGCCACAGATACGCAGTATTTT.